This T cell receptor (beta chain) was retrieved from a study of T cell responses to AZD1222 COVID-19 vaccine. Assay used: immunoSEQ multiplex PCR; TCRdb lists only in-frame clones, some missing. The sample lists about 100,000 clones; around nine tenths were seen once. The CDR3 runs 13 residues. V shed 1 base and J shed 7 bases, with 10 bases lying between them. Germline CDR1 and CDR2: SGHAT and FQNNGV. The sample consisted of peripheral blood, taken on day 0 of AZD1222 vaccination. The rearrangement links TRBV11-2 to TRBJ1-2; D might be TRBD1 (6 bases). The source of this sequence is an adult in good health. CDR3 residues: CASSLVEGVGYTF. The CDR3 DNA reads TGTGCCAGCAGCTTAGTTGAGGGGGTTGGCTACACCTTC.